This T cell receptor (beta chain) was identified during a study of T-cell reconstitution after alpha-beta-depleted transplantation in children. Construction of the TCRbeta library involved unique molecular identifiers. In TCRdb, the PCR reads were re-called with MiXCR into one record per CDR3 protein. Of under 750,000 distinct CDR3 sequences listed, roughly 23% were seen once; the top ten hold roughly 13%. With 2 bases clipped from V and 2 bases from J, the junction kept 5 bases outside the gene matches. This CDR3 spans 14 amino acids. Germline CDR1 reads SQVTM; CDR2 reads ANQGSEA. Study-wide results and limits: Recipient T cells and thymic progenitors that survived gave rise to the high TCRbeta diversity observed at day 60 in some patients. Alpha-beta T cells about two months after transplant reportedly derived from several hundred expanded graft clones.

In this sample, this clonotype turned up many times. The antigen remains undetermined. The sample in question was PBMCs, mostly from graft donor cells, obtained 360 days after TCRalphabeta/CD19-depleted stem cell transplant. The rearrangement uses TRBV29-1 and TRBJ1-1; 7 nucleotides align to TRBD1. The sequence was obtained from a boy under three years old who had a stem cell transplant for acute myeloid leukemia, so the T cells may come from the graft donor. The CDR3 is CSVEPRGRNTEAFF. DNA for the CDR3: TGCAGCGTTGAACCTAGGGGGCGCAACACTGAAGCTTTCTTT.